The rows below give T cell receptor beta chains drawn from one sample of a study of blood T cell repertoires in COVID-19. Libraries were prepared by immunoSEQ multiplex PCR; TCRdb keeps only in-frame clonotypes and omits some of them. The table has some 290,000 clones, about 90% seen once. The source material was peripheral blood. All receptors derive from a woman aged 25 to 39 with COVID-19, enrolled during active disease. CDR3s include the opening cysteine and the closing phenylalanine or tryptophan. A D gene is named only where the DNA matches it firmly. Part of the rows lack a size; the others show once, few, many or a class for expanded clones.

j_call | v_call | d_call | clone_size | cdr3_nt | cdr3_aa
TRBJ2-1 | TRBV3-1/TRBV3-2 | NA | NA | TGTGCCAGCAGCCTCTCTGTCTATAGGGGCGGTCAGCAGTTCTTC | CASSLSVYRGGQQFF
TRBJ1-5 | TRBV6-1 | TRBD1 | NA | TGTGCCACAGGGGGCGCCTATAGCAATCAGCCCCAGCATTTT | CATGGAYSNQPQHF
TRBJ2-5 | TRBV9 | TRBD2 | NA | TGTGCCAGCAGCGTAGATTCACTAGCGGGGGGTGAAGAGACCCAGTACTTC | CASSVDSLAGGEETQYF
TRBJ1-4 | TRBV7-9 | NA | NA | TGTGCCAGCAGCTTAGGGACAACTAAAGACCATGAAAAACTGTTTTTT | CASSLGTTKDHEKLFF
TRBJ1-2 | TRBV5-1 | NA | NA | TGCGCCAGCAGCCCGGACACCACATGGATCTATGGCTACACCTTC | CASSPDTTWIYGYTF
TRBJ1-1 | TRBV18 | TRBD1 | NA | TGTGCCAGCTCACCACGGACAGGGGGGAACACTGAAGCTTTCTTT | CASSPRTGGNTEAFF
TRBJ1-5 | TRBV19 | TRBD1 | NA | TGTGCCAGTACATCAACGGCAGGGGGCATGGAGCCCCAGCATTTT | CASTSTAGGMEPQHF
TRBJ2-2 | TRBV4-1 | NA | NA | TGCGCCGGAAGAAAGGGGCCGAACACCGGGGAGCTGTTTTTT | CAGRKGPNTGELFF
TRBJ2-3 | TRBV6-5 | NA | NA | TGTGCCAGCAGTTACGGGCTAGCTTTCACAGATACGCAGTATTTT | CASSYGLAFTDTQYF
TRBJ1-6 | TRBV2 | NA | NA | TGTGCCAGCAGCGACCAACAGGGATTGGATTCACCCCTCCACTTT | CASSDQQGLDSPLHF
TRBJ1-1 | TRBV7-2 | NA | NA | TGTGCCAGCGGAGGGCACACTGAAGCTTTCTTT | CASGGHTEAFF
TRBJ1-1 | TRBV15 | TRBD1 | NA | TGTGCCACCAGCAGAGGCTGGGGACAGGGGGTTGAAGCTTTCTTT | CATSRGWGQGVEAFF
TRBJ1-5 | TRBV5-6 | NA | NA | TGTGCCAGCAGCTTGGGGGCAACCCTCAATCAGCCCCAGCATTTT | CASSLGATLNQPQHF
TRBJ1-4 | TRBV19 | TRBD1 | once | TGTGCCAGTAGGGACAGGATTGCAACTAATGAAAAACTGTTTTTT | CASRDRIATNEKLFF
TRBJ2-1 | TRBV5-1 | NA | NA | TGCGCCAGCAACTCCCAGGGGCAGCCTTACAATGAGCAGTTCTTC | CASNSQGQPYNEQFF
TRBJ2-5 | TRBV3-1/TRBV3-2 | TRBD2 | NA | TGTGCCAGCAGCCCACGGACTAGCGGGGGGGCGGAGACCCAGTACTTC | CASSPRTSGGAETQYF
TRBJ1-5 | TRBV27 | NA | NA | TGTGCCAGAACCGGGCGGGCGGAGCCCCAGCATTTT | CARTGRAEPQHF
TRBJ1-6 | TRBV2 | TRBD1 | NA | TGTGCCAGCAGCACCACAGGGGGTGGCTCACCCCTCCACTTT | CASSTTGGGSPLHF
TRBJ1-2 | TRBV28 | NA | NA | TGTGCCAGCAAGCTGGGGGCGAACTATGGCTACACCTTC | CASKLGANYGYTF
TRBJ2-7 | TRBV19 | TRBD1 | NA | TGTGCCAGTAGTTTCGGGACAGGACCCTACGAGCAGTACTTC | CASSFGTGPYEQYF
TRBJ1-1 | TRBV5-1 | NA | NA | TGCGCCAGCAGCTTGGGGAGGCTATCTGAAGCTTTCTTT | CASSLGRLSEAFF
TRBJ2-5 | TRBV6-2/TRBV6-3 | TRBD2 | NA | TGTGCCAGCAGTTACGGGTTTCTAGCGGGGGACCAAGAGACCCAGTACTTC | CASSYGFLAGDQETQYF
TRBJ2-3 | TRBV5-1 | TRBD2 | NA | TGCGCCAGCAGCCCGGGACTAGTTAAGAAGGGCGATACGCAGTATTTT | CASSPGLVKKGDTQYF
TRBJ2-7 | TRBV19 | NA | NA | TGTGCCAGTAGTTGGGGCACAGGGCCCTACGAGCAGTACTTC | CASSWGTGPYEQYF
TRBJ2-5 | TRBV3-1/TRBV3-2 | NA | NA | TGTGCCAGCAGCCAAGAAAAGGCCCCGGGGTGGGGTAAAGAGACCCAGTACTTC | CASSQEKAPGWGKETQYF
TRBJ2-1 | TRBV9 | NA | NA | TGTGCCAGCAGCGTAGGTCAGGGGACCTACAATGAGCAGTTCTTC | CASSVGQGTYNEQFF
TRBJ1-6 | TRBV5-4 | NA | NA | TGTGCCAGCAGTGGGCGTAATTCACCCCTCCACTTT | CASSGRNSPLHF
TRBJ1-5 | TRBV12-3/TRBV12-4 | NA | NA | TGTGCCAGTAGGGAGGGTTTTCAGCCCCAGCATTTT | CASREGFQPQHF
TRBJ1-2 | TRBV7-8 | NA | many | TGTGCCAGCAGCCAGGACAAATACTCTGGCTACACCTTC | CASSQDKYSGYTF
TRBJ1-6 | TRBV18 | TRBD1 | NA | TGTGCCAGCTCACCGGGACAGGGTGGAAATTCACCCCTCCACTTT | CASSPGQGGNSPLHF
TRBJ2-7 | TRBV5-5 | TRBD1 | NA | TGTGCCAGCAGCTTTGGGACAGACTCCTACGAGCAGTACTTC | CASSFGTDSYEQYF
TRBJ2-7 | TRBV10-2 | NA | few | TGCGCCAGCAGGGGCAGGGGGGAGTCCTACGAGCAGTACTTC | CASRGRGESYEQYF
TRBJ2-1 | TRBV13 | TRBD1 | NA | TGTGCCAGCAGCTACTACAGGGGTACGAATGAGCAGTTCTTC | CASSYYRGTNEQFF
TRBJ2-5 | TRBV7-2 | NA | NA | TGTGCCAGCAGCTTAGTGTCGACTAGAGTTTCCCGGGAGACCCAGTACTTC | CASSLVSTRVSRETQYF
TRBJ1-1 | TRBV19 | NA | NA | TGTGCCAGTAGTATAAGCGGGAACACTGAAGCTTTCTTT | CASSISGNTEAFF